This T cell receptor (beta chain) was captured in a study of blood T cell repertoires in COVID-19. Study-level background: In each case, the material was cDNA or gDNA derived from T cells, B-cell-depleted T cells, or PBMCs.

After removal of 4 bases from V and 5 bases from J, the junction contained 8 bases not matched to a gene. The CDR3 covers 15 residues. Germline assignment: CDR1 ENHRY and CDR2 SYGVKD. In the original workflow: Estimation of nucleated cell counts was performed using reference gene primer amplification. The repertoire was sequenced with immunoSEQ multiplex PCR; TCRdb's copy has only in-frame clones and lacks some. V, J and clone size reflect that table, while D and trimming were determined from the DNA. The sample holds fewer than 200,000 clones, about four fifths seen once. This chain uses TRBV10-3 with TRBJ1-2, with TRBD1 identical over 9 bases. The receptor's source is a woman between 35 and 50 years old with COVID-19, enrolled during active disease. The sequencing sample was made of peripheral blood. CDR3 sequence reads: CAISVHTGGVYGYTF. The CDR3 DNA follows: TGTGCCATCAGTGTCCACACAGGGGGCGTGTATGGCTACACCTTC.